Described below is a single T cell receptor (beta chain) sequence and its context. Per the study methods: Amplification of reference gene primers was used by the study to estimate nucleated cell counts. Repertoires were generated with immunoSEQ multiplex PCR, while TCRdb's copy carries only in-frame clones and drops some. V and J calls and clone size are given by that table; D and trimming were obtained from the DNA. The sample includes 95,000 to 110,000 clones, about four fifths of them seen just once. The data are from a study of blood T cell repertoires in COVID-19. Trimming shortened V by 4 bases and J by 1 base, and 13 bases separated the two germline ends. In germline, CDR1 is SQVTM, CDR2 ANQGSEA. This CDR3 has 14 amino acids.

J is TRBJ1-1 and V is TRBV29-1; a possible D gene is TRBD1 (5 bases). The specimen was peripheral blood. The source is a human donor in a cohort sampled during active COVID-19. DNA for the CDR3: TGCAGCGTTGCCGTTAGTACAGGGAACACTGAAGCTTTCTTT. Translation gives CSVAVSTGNTEAFF.